This T cell receptor beta chain was captured in a study of post-analysis software for immune sequencing data. TCR beta cDNA libraries had unique molecular identifiers. A single record per CDR3 protein comes from TCRdb applying MiXCR to the PCR reads. The repertoire holds about 500,000 distinct CDR3 sequences, with around 40% as singletons. Sequenced input: blood. This clonotype was sampled from a girl aged 5 to 17 with multiple sclerosis.

The CDR3: CASSQRGSGENIQYF. CDR3 DNA: TGCGCCAGCAGCCAAAGGGGAAGCGGAGAAAACATTCAGTACTTC. The chain joins TRBV4-3 to TRBJ2-7; either TRBD1 or TRBD2 may fit D (5 bases each). The tail of the sequence fits TRBJ2-4 better, so the J call may be wrong. Germline CDR1 is LGHNA and CDR2 is YSLEER. This CDR3 contains 15 residues.